This TCR beta chain was recovered during a study of CD8+ T cells in alopecia areata. Overall study: The drug, oral tofacitinib, was given to treated patients at 5 to 10 mg twice daily. Tofacitinib continued for 6 to 18 months and was then withheld for 6 months.

On this clone itself: What it binds is unknown.

The CDR3 sequence is 11 residues long. The germline V and J ends were trimmed by 0 bases and 7 bases, with 6 bases remaining between them. In germline, CDR1 is GTSNPN, CDR2 SVGIG (reference sequence). Points from the study as a whole: Lesional tissue from the scalp (especially in alopecia totalis/universalis) showed higher clonality than normal scalp. Whereas mice showed it more clearly, TCR sharing across patients was murkier, possibly because of HLA.

RNA was extracted and reverse transcribed into cDNA as the sequencing template. Repertoires were generated with immunoSEQ multiplex PCR, while TCRdb's copy carries only in-frame clones and drops some. This sample has over 110,000 clones, with about 51% found just once. Sequencing used CD4+ T cells sorted from blood, obtained at week 0. The V and J genes are TRBV30 and TRBJ1-2, with D uncertain. This sequence was found in a human donor with alopecia areata. The CDR3, as DNA: TGTGCCTGGAGTGTACAGCGTGGCTACACCTTC. Protein sequence: CAWSVQRGYTF. The variable domain in full, completed from reference TRBV30 and TRBJ1-2, reads SQTIHQWPATLVQPVGSPLSLECTVEGTSNPNLYWYRQAAGRGLQLLFYSVGIGQISSEVPQNLSASRPQDRQFILSSKKLLLSDSGFYLCAWSVQRGYTFGSGTRLTVV.